A single sample gave rise to the 26 T cell receptor beta chains below, sequenced in a study of blood T cells in healthy people across ages. Using a J-beta primer mix together with a sample-barcoded 5' primer, a second PCR was run for 7 to 11 cycles. Each CDR3 protein is one row after TCRdb ran MiXCR on the 5' RACE reads. The profile shows some 640,000 distinct CDR3 sequences, 49% of them singletons. The specimen was blood. The receptors derive from a woman aged 55-75 years in good health.

This clonotype occurred a few times. The rearrangement joins TRBV20-1 to TRBJ2-1; 7 bases line up with TRBD2. The J call may be mistaken, given a closer DNA end match to TRBJ2-7. This CDR3 region has 14 residues. The germline CDR1 and CDR2 sequences are DFQATT and SNEGSKA (reference sequence). For the CDR3, the DNA is TGCAGTGCTCGATTAGCGGGCTCCTACAATGAGCAGTACTTC. Its protein product is CSARLAGSYNEQYF.

This clonotype was picked up many times. The chain is built from TRBV2 and TRBJ2-5; D may be TRBD2 (5 bases). With 5 bases removed from V and 4 bases from J, the gap between germline ends came to 8 bases. CDR3 length: 12 residues. Germline assignment: CDR1 SNHLY and CDR2 FYNNEI. CDR3 amino acids: CASSLSAETQYF. DNA of the CDR3: TGTGCCAGCAGTCTTAGCGCAGAGACCCAGTACTTC. The full variable domain, its missing parts supplied by reference TRBV2 and TRBJ2-5, is EPEVTQTPSHQVTQMGQEVILRCVPISNHLYFYWYRQILGQKVEFLVSFYNNEISEKSEIFDDQFSVERPDGSNFTLKIRSTKLEDSAMYFCASSLSAETQYFGPGTRLLVL.

This clonotype has more than one count but fewer than ten. The chain has TRBV29-1 and TRBJ2-1, with unresolved D. This CDR3 has 13 residues. V dropped 7 bases and J dropped 0 bases, with 10 bases sitting between them. Per germline, CDR1 SQVTM and CDR2 ANQGSEA. The CDR3: CSGRTSSYNEQFF. The CDR3 DNA sequence: TGCAGCGGCAGGACGAGCTCCTACAATGAGCAGTTCTTC.

The chain links TRBV6-6 to TRBJ2-5, with D possibly being TRBD1 (6 bases). Trimming stripped 6 bases from V and 0 bases from J, with 14 bases between. Germline V gene lookup returns CDR1 MNHNY and CDR2 SVGAGI (reference sequence). This CDR3 spans 15 amino acids. The CDR3 reads CASSRDKGNQETQYF. CDR3 sequence (DNA): TGTGCCAGCAGCCGGGACAAGGGAAACCAAGAGACCCAGTACTTC.

The genes are TRBV12-3 or TRBV12-4 and TRBJ2-7; D uncertain. Trimming cost V 8 bases and J 3 bases, with 11 bases left between them. CDR3 length: 12 residues. The CDR3 sequence is CASAPGNYEQYF. The DNA of the CDR3 is TGTGCCAGCGCGCCAGGTAACTACGAGCAGTACTTC.

The V call is TRBV24-1, the J call TRBJ2-7; TRBD1 agrees at 8 bases. There are 16 residues in the CDR3. Germline CDR1 reads KGHDR; CDR2 reads SFDVKD. V shed 2 bases, J shed 4 bases, and the junction held 9 bases outside the gene matches. CDR3 region: CATSDSFSRDRYEQYF. In nucleotides, the CDR3 is TGTGCCACCAGTGATTCATTCAGCCGGGACAGGTACGAGCAGTACTTC.

To note about this clonotype: This may be a read error: a much more frequent sequence differs by one nucleotide. CDR3 sequence reads: CASSSRTGESHNEQFF. The CDR3 DNA reads TGTGCCAGCAGCTCCCGGACAGGGGAATCCCACAATGAGCAGTTCTTC. The chain carries TRBV3-1 and TRBJ2-1; TRBD1 matches 9 bases. J was trimmed by 5 bases and V by 5 bases; bases with no gene match: 10. This CDR3 is 16 amino acids long. CDR1 is LGHDT and CDR2 is YNNKEL in the germline V gene (reference sequence).

On this clonotype itself: Relative to the germline gene, one junction end is altered; a read error may explain this. V usage is TRBV7-3 and J usage is TRBJ2-1; 13 bases line up with TRBD2. Germline V gene lookup returns CDR1 SGHTA and CDR2 FQGTGA. This CDR3 is 15 amino acids long. The CDR3 protein is CANSQGTSGDDEQFF. CDR3 nucleotides: TGTGCCAACAGCCAGGGGACTAGCGGGGACGATGAGCAGTTCTTC.

V and J are TRBV7-2 and TRBJ2-4; D not resolved. Germline CDR1 and CDR2: SGHTA and FQGNSA. The CDR3 is 11 residues long. The ends were cut back, 6 bases at V and 7 bases at J, with 7 bases in the middle. The CDR3 spells CASRRDNIQYF. The CDR3 DNA reads TGTGCCAGCAGACGCGACAACATTCAGTACTTC.

The V gene is TRBV20-1, the J gene TRBJ2-1, with D hard to call. V was pared by 6 bases and J by 5 bases, with 20 bases between. This CDR3 comprises 15 residues. CDR1 and CDR2 from the germline V gene are DFQATT and SNEGSKA (reference sequence). For the CDR3, the DNA is TGCAGTGCGACCGTCGCGGCCCTACCTAACAATGAGCAGTTCTTC. Protein: CSATVAALPNNEQFF.

The chain uses TRBV4-3 and TRBJ2-3; 10 bases line up with TRBD1. This CDR3 has 17 amino acids. Germline CDR1 reads LGHNA; CDR2 reads YSLEER. The V gene end was trimmed by 0 bases and the J gene end by 8 bases; junction bases not matched to a gene: 11. The CDR3 sequence: CASSQDKGGQGSATQYF. The CDR3 bases are TGCGCCAGCAGCCAAGATAAGGGGGGACAGGGGAGTGCTACGCAGTATTTT.

The sample holds a few counts of this clonotype. The chain joins TRBV5-1 to TRBJ1-2; D is undetermined. The germline V gene encodes CDR1 SGHRS and CDR2 YFSETQ. Trimming removed 4 bases at V and 4 bases at J, with 11 bases between. This CDR3 has 13 amino acids. For the CDR3, the DNA is TGCGCCAGCAGCCCCGGGTCGTCCTATGGCTACACCTTC. It codes for CASSPGSSYGYTF.

The CDR3 nucleotides read TGTGCCAGCAGTTTCGGTTGGACAACGAGCTCCTATAATTCACCCCTCCACTTT. It specifies CASSFGWTTSSYNSPLHF. This chain links TRBV12-3 or TRBV12-4 with TRBJ1-6; possible D gene TRBD1, 5 bases. V lost 3 bases, J lost 0 bases, and 15 bases lay in between. The CDR3 has 18 amino acids.

This chain joins TRBV30 and TRBJ2-7; D tentatively reads TRBD1 or TRBD2 (5 bases each). The germline V and J ends were trimmed by 3 bases and 10 bases, with 19 bases remaining between them. Looked up from germline, CDR1 is GTSNPN and CDR2 is SVGIG (reference sequence). The CDR3 spans 13 residues. CDR3 region: CAWSLSGTSLQYF. The CDR3 DNA is TGTGCCTGGAGCCTTTCCGGGACCTCCCTCCAGTACTTC.

The rearrangement uses TRBV24-1 and TRBJ2-5; D might be TRBD1 (6 bases). Germline CDR1 and CDR2: KGHDR and SFDVKD. V dropped 4 bases and J dropped 13 bases, with 15 bases sitting between them. This CDR3 region has 12 residues. The CDR3 sequence is CATSDRDRFWYF. The CDR3 region has the DNA TGTGCCACCAGTGACCGTGACAGGTTCTGGTACTTC.

In its sample, this clonotype was seen a few times. The chain is built from TRBV12-3 or TRBV12-4 and TRBJ1-2; D unresolved. The CDR3 consists of 15 residues. Trimming took off 6 bases at V and 0 bases at J, with 14 bases between the two ends. The CDR3 reads CASSKNPEANYGYTF. For the CDR3, the DNA is TGTGCCAGCAGCAAAAATCCGGAAGCTAACTATGGCTACACCTTC.

This clonotype came up a few times. The chain employs TRBV18 and TRBJ2-1; 10 bases align to TRBD1. The CDR3 contains 15 residues. J gave up 5 bases and V 6 bases, and 7 bases lay outside the gene matches. Germline V CDR1 and CDR2: KGHSH, LQKENI. This CDR3 is CASSFGQGENNEQFF. The CDR3 DNA is TGTGCCAGCTCTTTTGGACAGGGGGAGAACAATGAGCAGTTCTTC. Full variable domain (rest looked up from reference TRBV18 and TRBJ2-1): NAGVMQNPRHLVRRRGQEARLRCSPMKGHSHVYWYRQLPEEGLKFMVYLQKENIIDESGMPKERFSAEFPKEGPSILRIQQVVRGDSAAYFCASSFGQGENNEQFFGPGTRLTVL.

The chain carries TRBV6-1 and TRBJ1-1, with D unresolved. The CDR3 runs to 16 residues. Germline V gene lookup returns CDR1 MNHNS and CDR2 SASEGT. V was clipped by 0 bases and J by 4 bases, with 15 bases between them. The DNA of the CDR3 is TGTGCCAGCAGTGAAGCCGTTTCGAAGGGTGGCACTGAAGCTTTCTTT. Protein product: CASSEAVSKGGTEAFF.

This clonotype has just a few counts. The chain has TRBV20-1 and TRBJ1-1, with D tentatively TRBD1 (5 bases). Germline assignment: CDR1 DFQATT and CDR2 SNEGSKA (reference sequence). The CDR3 spans 13 residues. Trimming left V 8 bases short and J 4 bases short, with 17 bases between. The CDR3 region has the DNA TGCAGTACCCGTCGGGACTGGGGCACTGAAGCTTTCTTT. The encoded protein is CSTRRDWGTEAFF.

This clonotype was seen only a few times. The chain joins TRBV20-1 to TRBJ2-7, with TRBD2 matching 9 bases. CDR3 length: 14 residues. CDR1 is DFQATT, CDR2 SNEGSKA, per germline (reference sequence). V shed 5 bases, J shed 0 bases, and the junction held 5 bases outside the gene matches. In DNA, the CDR3 is TGCAGTGCTCCTCTTAGCGGGAGCTCCTACGAGCAGTACTTC. Translated, it gives CSAPLSGSSYEQYF.

The rearrangement links TRBV28 to TRBJ2-4; no clear D. This CDR3 spans 13 amino acids. Trimming shortened V by 7 bases and J by 13 bases, and 20 bases separated the two germline ends. Germline loops: CDR1 MDHEN, CDR2 SYDVKM. Here the CDR3 reads CASNPPASRPQYF. The CDR3 DNA is TGTGCCAGCAACCCACCAGCTTCGCGGCCGCAGTACTTC.

V is TRBV7-8 and J is TRBJ1-6; D unclear. Trimming took 1 base from V and 9 from J, leaving 13 bases between them. Germline-derived CDR1 and CDR2 are SGHVS and FQNEAQ. The CDR3 totals 15 residues. Written as DNA, the CDR3 is TGTGCCAGCAGCTTAGGTCCGGGGTCCAGTTCACCCCTCCACTTT. It encodes CASSLGPGSSSPLHF.

Comment on this clonotype: Germline and junction disagree at one end, which may indicate a read error. This chain uses TRBV4-1 with TRBJ2-1; 8 positions agree with TRBD2. The DNA end lines up better with TRBJ2-7; the J call may be wrong. This CDR3 is 15 amino acids long. CDR1 and CDR2 (germline): MGHRA, YSYEKL. CDR3 in DNA: TGCGCCAGCAGCCAGGGACTAGTTTATTCCTCCGAGCAGTACTTC. It yields the protein CASSQGLVYSSEQYF.

The CDR3 bases are TGTGCCAGCAGCCCCCTGAGCTCCTACAATGAGCAGTACTTC. Translated, it gives CASSPLSSYNEQYF. This chain connects TRBV12-3 or TRBV12-4 to TRBJ2-1; D uncertain. The J call could be wrong; TRBJ2-7 is a better fit for the DNA end. CDR3 length: 14 amino acids.

This chain uses TRBV30 with TRBJ2-7, with D unresolved. The CDR3 runs 14 residues. Trimming took off 2 bases at V and 3 bases at J, with 14 bases between the two ends. CDR1 GTSNPN and CDR2 SVGIG come from the germline V gene (reference sequence). The chain's CDR3 is CAWSPQRFFYEQYF. CDR3 sequence (DNA): TGTGCCTGGAGTCCCCAGAGATTTTTCTACGAGCAGTACTTC.

This sequence joins TRBV7-2 and TRBJ2-1; D call uncertain. The CDR3 length is 13 residues. The germline V gene has CDR1 SGHTA and CDR2 FQGNSA. V dropped 6 bases and J dropped 4 bases, with 10 bases sitting between them. CDR3 sequence: CASRPPGYNEQFF. The CDR3 region has the DNA TGTGCCAGCAGGCCCCCGGGTTACAATGAGCAGTTCTTC.